This T cell receptor beta chain stems from a study of radiotherapy plus CTLA-4 blockade in lung cancer. Whole-study findings and limits: Expansion in blood of tumor-derived TCR clones was seen after radiotherapy plus ipilimumab.

Of note for this clone: Its antigen is undetermined.

Chemo-refractory metastatic non-small-cell lung cancer patients received focal radiation with ipilimumab CTLA-4 blockade. Libraries were prepared by immunoSEQ multiplex PCR; TCRdb keeps only in-frame clonotypes and omits some of them. The table lists approximately 14,000 clones, less than 75% of them singletons, with about half in the top ten. This CDR3 spans 12 amino acids. Trimming left V 5 bases short and J 1 base short, with 8 bases between. Germline CDR1 is GTSNPN and CDR2 is SVGIG (reference sequence). The TCR sequence derives from a human donor with non-small cell lung cancer whose response to radiotherapy plus ipilimumab could not be evaluated. Sequences were derived from peripheral blood, sampled from a patient treated with radiotherapy plus ipilimumab. The J gene is TRBJ1-2, the V gene TRBV30, with D perhaps matching TRBD1 (5 bases). CDR3 sequence reads: CAWWGNNYGYTF. The CDR3 nucleotides are TGTGCCTGGTGGGGCAATAACTATGGCTACACCTTC.